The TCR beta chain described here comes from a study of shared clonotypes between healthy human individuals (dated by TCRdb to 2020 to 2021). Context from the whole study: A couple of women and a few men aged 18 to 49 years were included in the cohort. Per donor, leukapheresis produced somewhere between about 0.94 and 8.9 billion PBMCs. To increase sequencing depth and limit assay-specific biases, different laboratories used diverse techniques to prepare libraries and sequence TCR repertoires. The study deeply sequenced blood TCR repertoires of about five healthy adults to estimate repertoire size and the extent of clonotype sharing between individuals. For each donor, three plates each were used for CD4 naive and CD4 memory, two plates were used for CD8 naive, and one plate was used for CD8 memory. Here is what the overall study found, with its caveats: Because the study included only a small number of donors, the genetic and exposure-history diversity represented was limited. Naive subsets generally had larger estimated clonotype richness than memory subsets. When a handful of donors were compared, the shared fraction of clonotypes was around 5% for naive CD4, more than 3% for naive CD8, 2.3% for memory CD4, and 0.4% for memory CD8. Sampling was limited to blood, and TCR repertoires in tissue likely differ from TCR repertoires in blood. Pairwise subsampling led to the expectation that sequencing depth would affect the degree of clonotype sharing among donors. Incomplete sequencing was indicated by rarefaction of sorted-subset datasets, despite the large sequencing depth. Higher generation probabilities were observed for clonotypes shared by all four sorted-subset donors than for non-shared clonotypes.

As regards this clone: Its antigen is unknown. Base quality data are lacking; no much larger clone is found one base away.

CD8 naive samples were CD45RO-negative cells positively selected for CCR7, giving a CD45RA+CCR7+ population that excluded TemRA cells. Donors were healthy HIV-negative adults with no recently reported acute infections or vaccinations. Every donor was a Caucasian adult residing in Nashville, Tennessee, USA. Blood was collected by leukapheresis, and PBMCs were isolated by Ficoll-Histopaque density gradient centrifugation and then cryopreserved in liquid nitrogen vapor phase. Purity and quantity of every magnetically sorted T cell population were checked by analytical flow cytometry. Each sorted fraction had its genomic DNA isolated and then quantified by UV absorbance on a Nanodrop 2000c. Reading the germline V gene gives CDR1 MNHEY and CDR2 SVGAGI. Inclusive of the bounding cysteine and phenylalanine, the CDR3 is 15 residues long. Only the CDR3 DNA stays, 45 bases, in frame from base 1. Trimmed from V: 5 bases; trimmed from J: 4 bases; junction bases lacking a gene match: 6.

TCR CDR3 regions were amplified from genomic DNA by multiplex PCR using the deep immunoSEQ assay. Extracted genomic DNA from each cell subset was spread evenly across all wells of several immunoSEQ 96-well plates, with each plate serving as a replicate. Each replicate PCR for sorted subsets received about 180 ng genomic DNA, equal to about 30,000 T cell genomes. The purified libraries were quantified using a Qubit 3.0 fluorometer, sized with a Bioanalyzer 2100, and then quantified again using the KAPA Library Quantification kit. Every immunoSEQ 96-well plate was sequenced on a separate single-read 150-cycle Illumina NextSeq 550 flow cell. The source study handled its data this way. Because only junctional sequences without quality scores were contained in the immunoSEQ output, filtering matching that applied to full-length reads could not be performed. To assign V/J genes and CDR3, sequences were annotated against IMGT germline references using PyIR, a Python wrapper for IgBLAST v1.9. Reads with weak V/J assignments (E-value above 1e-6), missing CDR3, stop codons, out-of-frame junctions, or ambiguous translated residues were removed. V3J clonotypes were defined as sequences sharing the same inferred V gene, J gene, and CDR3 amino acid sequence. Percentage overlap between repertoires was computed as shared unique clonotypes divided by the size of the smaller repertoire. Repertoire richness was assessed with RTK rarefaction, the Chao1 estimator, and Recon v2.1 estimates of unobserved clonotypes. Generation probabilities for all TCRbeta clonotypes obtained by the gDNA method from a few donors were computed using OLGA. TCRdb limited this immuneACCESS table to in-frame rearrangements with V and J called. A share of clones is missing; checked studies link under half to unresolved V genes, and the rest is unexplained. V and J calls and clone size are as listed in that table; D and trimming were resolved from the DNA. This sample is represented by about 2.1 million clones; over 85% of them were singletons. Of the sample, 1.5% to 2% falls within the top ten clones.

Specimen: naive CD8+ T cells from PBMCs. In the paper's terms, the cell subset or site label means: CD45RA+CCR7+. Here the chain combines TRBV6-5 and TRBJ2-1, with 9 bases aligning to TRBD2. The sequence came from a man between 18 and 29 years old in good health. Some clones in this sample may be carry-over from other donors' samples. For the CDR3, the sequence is CASSHTSGPYNEQFF. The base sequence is TGTGCCAGCAGTCATACTAGCGGGCCTTACAATGAGCAGTTCTTC.